The clone carrying this TCR beta chain has just one count. The CDR3 is made up of 13 amino acids. Germline V CDR1 and CDR2: SNHLY, FYNNEI. V trimming: 7 bases; J trimming: 4 bases; junction bases outside the gene matches: 5. This sample is part of a study of shared clonotypes between healthy human individuals. Only in-frame clones appear in the TCRdb table, and some are missing; sequencing was by immunoSEQ multiplex PCR. The repertoire holds around 1,000,000 clones, with approximately 77% as singletons. Sequenced input: memory CD4+ T cells from PBMCs. Indicated subset: CD45RA-negative fraction. The chain uses TRBV2 and TRBJ2-3; 7 nucleotides align to TRBD2. This receptor was taken from a man between 18 and 35 years old in good health. Some clones in this sample may be carry-over from other donors' samples. The CDR3 DNA is TGTGCCAGCATGGGGGGGAGGGCAGATACGCAGTATTTT. Protein product: CASMGGRADTQYF.